The T cell receptor (beta chain) described here comes from a study of technical replicates of blood from a handful of donors. CDR1 and CDR2 (germline): SNHLY, FYNNEI. V lost 6 bases, J lost 3 bases, and 4 bases stayed unmatched. This CDR3 spans 14 amino acids. Libraries were prepared by immunoSEQ multiplex PCR; TCRdb keeps only in-frame clonotypes and omits some of them. The sample records some 80,000 clones, around 94% being singletons. Input material: T cells isolated from PBMCs. The sequence was obtained from a human donor in good health. The chain carries TRBV2 and TRBJ1-4; 7 nucleotides line up with TRBD1. CDR3 in amino acids: CASSDRASNEKLFF. DNA for the CDR3: TGTGCCAGCAGCGACAGGGCGTCTAATGAAAAACTGTTTTTT.